This T cell receptor beta chain stems from a study of vaccination effects on CD4 cells after COVID-19. General study results and limits: After vaccination, at late timepoints, clones induced by infection and by vaccine contracted markedly. There was only 1 of 255 vaccine-induced clones in healthy vaccinees that cross-reacted with common cold coronaviruses.

The J segment lost 6 bases and the V segment lost 1 base, leaving 6 bases of the junction unmatched. Germline CDR1 reads SGHAT; CDR2 reads FQNNGV. CDR3 length: 15 amino acids. This clone has only a few counts. The antigen is unknown. Sequencing was performed with immunoSEQ multiplex PCR; in TCRdb, only in-frame clones are kept and a portion is missing. The sample includes over 45,000 clones, more than 60% of them seen just once. In the ViraFEST assay, antigen-specific CD4+ clonotypes were identified by expansion after peptide-pool stimulation. With approximately 10 days of culture completed, CD4+ T cells were isolated. Each vaccine recipient was nucleocapsid antibody negative and had no prior SARS-CoV-2 infection. On days 3 and 7, fresh IL-2 medium replaced half the medium.

The V and J genes are TRBV11-2 and TRBJ2-1; 7 bases are a match to TRBD1. This sequence was found in a human donor who received a COVID-19 vaccine. This sample comprised CD4+ T cells from PBMCs cultured with SARS-CoV-2 spike peptides, obtained before COVID-19 vaccination. The CDR3, as DNA: TGTGCCAGCAGCTTAGGCTCGGGACAGACCAATGAGCAGTTCTTC. Protein sequence: CASSLGSGQTNEQFF.